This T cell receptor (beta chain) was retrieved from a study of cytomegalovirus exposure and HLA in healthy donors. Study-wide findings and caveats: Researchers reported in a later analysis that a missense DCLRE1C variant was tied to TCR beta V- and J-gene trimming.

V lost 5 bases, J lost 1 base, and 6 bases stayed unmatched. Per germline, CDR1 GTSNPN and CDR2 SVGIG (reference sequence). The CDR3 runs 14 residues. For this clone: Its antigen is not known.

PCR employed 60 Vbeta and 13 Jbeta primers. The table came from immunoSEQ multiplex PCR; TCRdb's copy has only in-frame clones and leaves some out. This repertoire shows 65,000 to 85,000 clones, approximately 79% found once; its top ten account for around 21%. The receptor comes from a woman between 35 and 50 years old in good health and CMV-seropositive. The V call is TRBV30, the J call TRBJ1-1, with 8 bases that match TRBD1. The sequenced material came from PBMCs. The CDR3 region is CAWGRTGRNTEAFF. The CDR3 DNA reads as TGTGCCTGGGGGAGGACAGGGAGGAACACTGAAGCTTTCTTT. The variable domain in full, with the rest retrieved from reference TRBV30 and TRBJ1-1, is SQTIHQWPATLVQPVGSPLSLECTVEGTSNPNLYWYRQAAGRGLQLLFYSVGIGQISSEVPQNLSASRPQDRQFILSSKKLLLSDSGFYLCAWGRTGRNTEAFFGQGTRLTVV.